This T cell receptor (beta chain) was identified during a study of T cell responses to AZD1222 COVID-19 vaccine. Findings of the study overall: Dominant CD4 TCR responses targeted spike regions 160-218 and 743-854.

Concerning this clone itself: Antigen specificity is unknown.

This CDR3 region has 13 residues. V lost 8 bases, J lost 4 bases, and 8 bases stayed unmatched. Germline CDR1 and CDR2: SQVTM and ANQGSEA. Profiling relied on immunoSEQ multiplex PCR, and the TCRdb table lists in-frame clones only, not all of them. This sample has about 120,000 clones; 75% to 95% occur once, and the top ten carry approximately 5.9%. Sample: peripheral blood, taken on day 0 of AZD1222 vaccination. The genes are TRBV29-1 and TRBJ2-3, with 8 bases aligning to TRBD1. The clonotype comes from an adult in good health. The CDR3 protein is CSTRTGFPDTQYF. The CDR3, as DNA: TGCAGCACCAGGACAGGGTTCCCAGATACGCAGTATTTT.